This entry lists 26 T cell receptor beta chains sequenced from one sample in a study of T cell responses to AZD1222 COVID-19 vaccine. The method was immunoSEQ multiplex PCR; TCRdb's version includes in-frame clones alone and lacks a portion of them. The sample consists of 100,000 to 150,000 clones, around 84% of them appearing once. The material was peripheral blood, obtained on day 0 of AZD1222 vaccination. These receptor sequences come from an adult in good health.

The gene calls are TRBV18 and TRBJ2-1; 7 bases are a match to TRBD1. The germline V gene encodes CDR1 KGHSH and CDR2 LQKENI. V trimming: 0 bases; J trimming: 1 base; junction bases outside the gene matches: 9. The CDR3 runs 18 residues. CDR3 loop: CASSPPQGGGRSYNEQFF. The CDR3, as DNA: TGTGCCAGCTCACCACCACAAGGGGGCGGACGGTCCTACAATGAGCAGTTCTTC.

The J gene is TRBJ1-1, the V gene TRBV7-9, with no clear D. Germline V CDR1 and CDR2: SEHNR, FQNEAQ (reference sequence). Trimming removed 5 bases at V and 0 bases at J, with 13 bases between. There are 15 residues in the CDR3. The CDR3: CASSRRAVMNTEAFF. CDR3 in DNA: TGTGCCAGCAGCCGAAGAGCAGTTATGAACACTGAAGCTTTCTTT. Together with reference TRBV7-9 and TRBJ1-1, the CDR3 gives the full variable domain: DTGVSQNPRHKITKRGQNVTFRCDPISEHNRLYWYRQTLGQGPEFLTYFQNEAQLEKSRLLSDRFSAERPKGSFSTLEIQRTEQGDSAMYLCASSRRAVMNTEAFFGQGTRLTVV.

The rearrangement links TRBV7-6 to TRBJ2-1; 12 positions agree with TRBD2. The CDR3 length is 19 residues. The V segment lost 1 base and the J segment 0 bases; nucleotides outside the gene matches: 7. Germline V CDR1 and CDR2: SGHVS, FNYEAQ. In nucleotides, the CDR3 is TGTGCCAGCAGCTTAGAGACTAGCGGGGGCCCCAGCTCCTACAATGAGCAGTTCTTC. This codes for CASSLETSGGPSSYNEQFF.

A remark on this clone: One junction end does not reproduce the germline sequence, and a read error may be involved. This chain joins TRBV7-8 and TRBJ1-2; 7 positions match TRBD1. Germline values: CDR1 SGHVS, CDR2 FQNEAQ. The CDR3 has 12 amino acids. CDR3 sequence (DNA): TGTGCCAGCAGCCCTACGACAGGGACGGCCGTATTC. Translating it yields CASSPTTGTAVF.

CDR3 region: CASSLGRGDEQYF. The CDR3 nucleotides read TGTGCCAGCAGCTTAGGCAGGGGGGACGAGCAGTACTTC. The chain carries TRBV7-7 and TRBJ2-7; D may be TRBD1 (7 bases). V was cut by 1 base and J by 5 bases, with 9 bases left in between. CDR1 is SSHAT, CDR2 FNYEAQ, per germline (reference sequence). The CDR3 has 13 residues.

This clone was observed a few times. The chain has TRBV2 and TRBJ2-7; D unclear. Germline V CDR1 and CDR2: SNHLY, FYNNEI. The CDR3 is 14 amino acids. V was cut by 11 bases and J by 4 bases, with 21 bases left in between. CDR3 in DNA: TGTGCCTCCCTGGACCCGGCCGTCCGGTACGAGCAGTACTTC. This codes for CASLDPAVRYEQYF.

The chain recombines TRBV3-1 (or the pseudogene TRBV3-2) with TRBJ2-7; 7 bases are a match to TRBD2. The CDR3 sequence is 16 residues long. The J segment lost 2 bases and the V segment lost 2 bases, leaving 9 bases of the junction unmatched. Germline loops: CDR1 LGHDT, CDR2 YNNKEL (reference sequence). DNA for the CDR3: TGTGCCAGCAGCCAAAGTGCGGGAGAAGGGACCTACGAGCAGTACTTC. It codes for CASSQSAGEGTYEQYF.

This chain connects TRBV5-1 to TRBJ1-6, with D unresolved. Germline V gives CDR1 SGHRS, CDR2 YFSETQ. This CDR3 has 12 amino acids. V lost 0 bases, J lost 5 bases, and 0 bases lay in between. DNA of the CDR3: TGCGCCAGCAGCTTGGATAATTCACCCCTCCACTTT. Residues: CASSLDNSPLHF. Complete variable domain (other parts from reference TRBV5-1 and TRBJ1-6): KAGVTQTPRYLIKTRGQQVTLSCSPISGHRSVSWYQQTPGQGLQFLFEYFSETQRNKGNFPGRFSGRQFSNSRSEMNVSTLELGDSALYLCASSLDNSPLHFGNGTRLTVT.

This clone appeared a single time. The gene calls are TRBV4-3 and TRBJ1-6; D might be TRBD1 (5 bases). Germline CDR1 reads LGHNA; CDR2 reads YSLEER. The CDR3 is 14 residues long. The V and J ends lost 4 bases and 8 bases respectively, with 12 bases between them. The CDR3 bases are TGCGCCAGCAGCCTAGGGCGAGGGGATTCACCCCTCCACTTT. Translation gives CASSLGRGDSPLHF.

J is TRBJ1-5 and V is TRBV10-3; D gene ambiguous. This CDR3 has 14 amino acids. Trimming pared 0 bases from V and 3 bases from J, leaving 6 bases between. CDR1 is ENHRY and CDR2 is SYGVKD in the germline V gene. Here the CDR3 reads CAISESRDNQPQHF. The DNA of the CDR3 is TGTGCCATCAGTGAGTCTAGGGACAATCAGCCCCAGCATTTT.

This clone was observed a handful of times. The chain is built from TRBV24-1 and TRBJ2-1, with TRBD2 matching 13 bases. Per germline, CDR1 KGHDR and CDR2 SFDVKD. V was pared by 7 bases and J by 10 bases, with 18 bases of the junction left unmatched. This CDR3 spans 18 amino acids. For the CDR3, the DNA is TGTGCCACCAGCGATAGAGTGGGGCCGGGACTAGCGGGATACGAGCAGTTCTTC. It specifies CATSDRVGPGLAGYEQFF.

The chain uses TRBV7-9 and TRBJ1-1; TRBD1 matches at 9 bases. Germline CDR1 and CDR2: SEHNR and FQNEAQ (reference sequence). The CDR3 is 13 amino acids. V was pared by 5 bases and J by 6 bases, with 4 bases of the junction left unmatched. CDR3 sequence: CASSVRQGAEAFF. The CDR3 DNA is TGTGCCAGCAGCGTACGACAGGGGGCTGAAGCTTTCTTT.

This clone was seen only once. This CDR3 reads CASGPGGAAYGYTF. The CDR3 coding sequence is TGTGCCAGCGGCCCGGGGGGCGCCGCATATGGCTACACCTTC. The J gene is TRBJ1-2, the V gene TRBV27, with D tentatively TRBD1 (6 bases). The CDR3 runs 14 residues. Germline CDR1 is MNHEY and CDR2 is SMNVEV (reference sequence). Between the trimmed V and J ends, which lost 8 bases and 5 bases, there was a span of 18 bases.

The CDR3 DNA sequence: TGTGCCAGCAGTTACCCCCGCCAGGGGGATGAAAAACTGTTTTTT. Protein sequence: CASSYPRQGDEKLFF. The V gene is TRBV6-2 or TRBV6-3, the J gene TRBJ1-4; 7 bases agree with TRBD1. Germline trimming cut 2 bases from V and 6 bases from J; bases unmatched to any gene: 6. The CDR3 extends over 15 amino acids. The germline gives CDR1 MNHEY, CDR2 SVGEGT.

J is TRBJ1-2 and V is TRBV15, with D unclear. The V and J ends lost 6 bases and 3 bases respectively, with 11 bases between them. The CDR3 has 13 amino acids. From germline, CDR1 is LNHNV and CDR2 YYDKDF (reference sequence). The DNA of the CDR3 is TGTGCCACCAGAAAGAGGGAGTACTATGGCTACACCTTC. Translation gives CATRKREYYGYTF.

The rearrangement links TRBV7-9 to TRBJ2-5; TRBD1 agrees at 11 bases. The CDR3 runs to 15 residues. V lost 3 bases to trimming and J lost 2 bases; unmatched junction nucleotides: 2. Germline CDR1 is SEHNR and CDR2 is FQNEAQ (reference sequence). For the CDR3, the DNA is TGTGCCAGCAGCTTTGGACAGGGGGCTCAAGAGACCCAGTACTTC. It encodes CASSFGQGAQETQYF.

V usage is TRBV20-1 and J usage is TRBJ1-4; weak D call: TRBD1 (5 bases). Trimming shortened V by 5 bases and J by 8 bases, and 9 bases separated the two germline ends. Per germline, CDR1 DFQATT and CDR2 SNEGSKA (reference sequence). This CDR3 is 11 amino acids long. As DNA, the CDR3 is TGCAGTGCTGGACAAGGAGAAAAACTGTTTTTT. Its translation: CSAGQGEKLFF.

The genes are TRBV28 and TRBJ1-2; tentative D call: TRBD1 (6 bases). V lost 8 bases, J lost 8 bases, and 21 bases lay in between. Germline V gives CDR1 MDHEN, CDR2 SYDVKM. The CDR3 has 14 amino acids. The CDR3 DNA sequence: TGTGCCAGCGGTGACTTTTGGACAGTAAGGGGCTACACCTTC. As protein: CASGDFWTVRGYTF.

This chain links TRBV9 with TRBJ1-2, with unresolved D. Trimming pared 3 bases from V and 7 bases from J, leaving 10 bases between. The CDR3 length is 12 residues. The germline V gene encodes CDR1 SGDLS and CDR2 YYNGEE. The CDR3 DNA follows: TGTGCCAGCAGCGGGAACAGACTTGGCTACACCTTC. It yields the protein CASSGNRLGYTF.

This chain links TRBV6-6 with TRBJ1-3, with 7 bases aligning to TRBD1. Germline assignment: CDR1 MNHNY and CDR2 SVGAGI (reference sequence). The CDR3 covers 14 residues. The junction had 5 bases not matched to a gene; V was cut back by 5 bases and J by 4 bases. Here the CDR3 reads CASSVQGDGNTIYF. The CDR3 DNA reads TGTGCCAGCAGTGTCCAGGGGGACGGAAACACCATATATTTT.

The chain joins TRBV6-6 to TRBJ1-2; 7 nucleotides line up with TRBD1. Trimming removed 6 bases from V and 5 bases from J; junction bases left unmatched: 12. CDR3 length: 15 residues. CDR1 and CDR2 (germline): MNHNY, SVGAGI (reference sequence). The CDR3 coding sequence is TGTGCCAGCAGGCCAAATCGACAGGGAGAATATGGCTACACCTTC. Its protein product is CASRPNRQGEYGYTF.

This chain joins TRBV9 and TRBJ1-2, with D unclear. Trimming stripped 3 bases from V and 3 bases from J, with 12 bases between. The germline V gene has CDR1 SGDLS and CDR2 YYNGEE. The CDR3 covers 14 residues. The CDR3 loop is CASSDPRAHYGYTF. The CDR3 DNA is TGTGCCAGCAGCGACCCCCGGGCCCACTATGGCTACACCTTC. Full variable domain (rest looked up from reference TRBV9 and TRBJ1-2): DSGVTQTPKHLITATGQRVTLRCSPRSGDLSVYWYQQSLDQGLQFLIQYYNGEERAKGNILERFSAQQFPDLHSELNLSSLELGDSALYFCASSDPRAHYGYTFGSGTRLTVV.

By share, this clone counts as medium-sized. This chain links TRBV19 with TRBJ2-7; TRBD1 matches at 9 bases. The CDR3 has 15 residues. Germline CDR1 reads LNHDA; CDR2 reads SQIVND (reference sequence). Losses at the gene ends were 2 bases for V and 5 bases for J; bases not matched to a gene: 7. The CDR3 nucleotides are TGTGCCAGTAGTATACGACAGGGGGTGATGAACGAGCAGTACTTC. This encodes CASSIRQGVMNEQYF. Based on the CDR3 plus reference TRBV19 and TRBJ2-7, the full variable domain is DGGITQSPKYLFRKEGQNVTLSCEQNLNHDAMYWYRQDPGQGLRLIYYSQIVNDFQKGDIAEGYSVSREKKESFPLTVTSAQKNPTAFYLCASSIRQGVMNEQYFGPGTRLTVT.

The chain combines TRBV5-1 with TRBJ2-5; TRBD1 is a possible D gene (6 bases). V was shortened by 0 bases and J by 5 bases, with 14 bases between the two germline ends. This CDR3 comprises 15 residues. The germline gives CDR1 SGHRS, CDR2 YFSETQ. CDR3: CASSLEGHPRETQYF. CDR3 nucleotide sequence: TGCGCCAGCAGCTTGGAGGGACACCCGAGGGAGACCCAGTACTTC.

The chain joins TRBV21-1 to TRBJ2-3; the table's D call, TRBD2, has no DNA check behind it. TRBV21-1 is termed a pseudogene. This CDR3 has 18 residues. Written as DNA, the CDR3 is TGTGCCAGCAGCAAAGCGGGACTAGACCCCCAGTCCACAGATACGCAGTATTTT. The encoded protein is CASSKAGLDPQSTDTQYF.

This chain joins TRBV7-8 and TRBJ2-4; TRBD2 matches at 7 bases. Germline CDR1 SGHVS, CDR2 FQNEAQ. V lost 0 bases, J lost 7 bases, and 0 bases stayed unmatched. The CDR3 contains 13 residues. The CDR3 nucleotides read TGTGCCAGCAGCTTAGCCGGGGGGAACATTCAGTACTTC. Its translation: CASSLAGGNIQYF.